This record covers a single T cell receptor beta chain. Germline loops: CDR1 SGHDN, CDR2 FVKESK. The CDR3 has 12 residues. V lost 1 base and J lost 4, with 5 bases in between. Each subset's genomic DNA was shared equally among a number of immunoSEQ plates. DNA from unsorted PBMC was sequenced on ten immunoSEQ deep assay plates. Libraries were prepared by immunoSEQ multiplex PCR; TCRdb keeps only in-frame clonotypes and omits some of them. The sample yields around 500,000 clones, about 82% seen once. These data come from a study of shared clonotypes between healthy human individuals. The chain is built from TRBV14 and TRBJ2-7, with D possibly matching TRBD1 (5 bases). This TCR was recovered from a woman aged 40 to 50 in good health. Some clones in this sample may be carry-over from other donors' samples. Sequencing was performed on PBMCs. CDR3 sequence (DNA): TGTGCCAGCAGCCAAGCAGGGTACGAGCAGTACTTC. It translates to CASSQAGYEQYF.